These 19 T cell receptor beta chains share one sample of origin, sequenced in a study of blood T cell repertoires in COVID-19. Sequencing was performed with immunoSEQ multiplex PCR; in TCRdb, only in-frame clones are kept and a portion is missing. The sample has 150,000 to 250,000 clones, 80% to 85% seen once. Material for sequencing was PBMCs or T cells enriched from blood (not recorded which). Receptors originate from a man in his forties or fifties who had recovered from COVID-19.

The J gene is TRBJ1-5, the V gene TRBV18; perhaps TRBD1 as D (5 bases). The CDR3 spans 13 residues. Germline CDR1 is KGHSH and CDR2 is LQKENI. Trimming removed 6 bases at V and 4 bases at J, with 10 bases between. CDR3 nucleotide sequence: TGTGCCAGCTCCAAAGACAGAAATCAGCCCCAGCATTTT. Protein sequence: CASSKDRNQPQHF. Based on the CDR3 plus reference TRBV18 and TRBJ1-5, the full variable domain is NAGVMQNPRHLVRRRGQEARLRCSPMKGHSHVYWYRQLPEEGLKFMVYLQKENIIDESGMPKERFSAEFPKEGPSILRIQQVVRGDSAAYFCASSKDRNQPQHFGDGTRLSIL.

The chain couples TRBV5-6 to TRBJ1-1, with D unclear. The V end lost 2 bases, the J end lost 4 bases, and 18 bases lay between the germline ends. CDR3 length equals 16 residues. In germline, CDR1 is SGHDT, CDR2 YYEEEE. This CDR3 reads CASSFTFASRGTEAFF. CDR3 coding DNA: TGTGCCAGCAGCTTCACCTTTGCCTCGCGGGGCACTGAAGCTTTCTTT. The full variable domain, with the rest looked up from reference TRBV5-6 and TRBJ1-1, is DAGVTQSPTHLIKTRGQQVTLRCSPKSGHDTVSWYQQALGQGPQFIFQYYEEEERQRGNFPDRFSGHQFPNYSSELNVNALLLGDSALYLCASSFTFASRGTEAFFGQGTRLTVV.

This clone was found a few times. This chain joins TRBV4-2 and TRBJ1-5; D unresolved. The CDR3 runs to 14 residues. Trimming shortened V by 0 bases and J by 4 bases, and 7 bases separated the two germline ends. Per germline, CDR1 LGHNA and CDR2 YNFKEQ. CDR3 sequence reads: CASSQDNQNQPQHF. CDR3 DNA sequence: TGTGCCAGCAGCCAAGATAATCAGAATCAGCCCCAGCATTTT.

This clone was seen only once. The CDR3 coding sequence is TGTGCCAGCAGTTCCCCCGGGACAGAGCGAAATGAAAAACTGTTTTTT. Its translation is CASSSPGTERNEKLFF. The genes are TRBV6-6 and TRBJ1-4; TRBD1 matches at 7 bases. This CDR3 is 16 amino acids long. Germline CDR1 MNHNY, CDR2 SVGAGI (reference sequence). Losses at the gene ends were 4 bases for V and 5 bases for J; bases not matched to a gene: 10.

The chain is built from TRBV6-5 and TRBJ1-5; 9 nucleotides align to TRBD1. Per the germline V gene, CDR1 is MNHEY and CDR2 is SVGAGI. The CDR3 is 15 amino acids. Losses at the gene ends were 6 bases for V and 7 bases for J; bases not matched to a gene: 10. In DNA, the CDR3 is TGTGCCAGCAGCCCCCGGGACAGGGTAAAGCAGCCCCAGCATTTT. It translates to CASSPRDRVKQPQHF.

The chain links TRBV9 to TRBJ2-6; D is unresolved. Germline V gene lookup returns CDR1 SGDLS and CDR2 YYNGEE. V was cut by 0 bases and J by 3 bases, with 10 bases left in between. The CDR3 has 16 residues. The CDR3 loop is CASSVARVGGANVLTF. The CDR3, as DNA: TGTGCCAGCAGCGTAGCTCGGGTCGGTGGGGCCAACGTCCTGACTTTC. Full variable domain (missing parts from reference TRBV9 and TRBJ2-6): DSGVTQTPKHLITATGQRVTLRCSPRSGDLSVYWYQQSLDQGLQFLIQYYNGEERAKGNILERFSAQQFPDLHSELNLSSLELGDSALYFCASSVARVGGANVLTFGAGSRLTVL.

This clone was seen only once. The rearrangement uses TRBV10-2 and TRBJ1-1; 9 bases match TRBD1. The CDR3 contains 14 residues. The trim removed 6 bases at V and 1 base at J, leaving 3 bases unmatched. The germline gives CDR1 WSHSY, CDR2 SAAADI. The DNA for the CDR3 is TGCGCCAGCAGGGACAGGGGAGAGAACACTGAAGCTTTCTTT. Protein: CASRDRGENTEAFF.

This clone was seen just once. The chain combines TRBV19 with TRBJ1-1; D ambiguous. The V end was cut by 9 bases, the J end by 4 bases, with 21 bases between. The CDR3 has 15 amino acids. Per the germline V gene, CDR1 is LNHDA and CDR2 is SQIVND (reference sequence). The CDR3 nucleotides read TGTGCCAGCTCACCAGGAATCCCATTTCTCACTGAAGCTTTCTTT. It translates to CASSPGIPFLTEAFF.

The rearrangement links TRBV4-1 to TRBJ2-3, with 8 bases lining up with TRBD2. CDR1 is MGHRA and CDR2 is YSYEKL in the germline V gene. Trimming removed 0 bases from V and 0 bases from J; junction bases left unmatched: 5. This CDR3 has 17 residues. CDR3 in amino acids: CASSQESLAASTDTQYF. The CDR3 DNA follows: TGCGCCAGCAGCCAAGAGTCACTAGCGGCAAGCACAGATACGCAGTATTTT.

V gene TRBV15 combines with J gene TRBJ1-1, with D perhaps TRBD1 (6 bases). Germline CDR1 LNHNV, CDR2 YYDKDF (reference sequence). V was trimmed by 5 bases and J by 1 base, leaving 14 bases between them. CDR3 size: 15 residues. CDR3 nucleotide sequence: TGTGCCACCAGCGCTCACAGGGAAGGGAACACTGAAGCTTTCTTT. Its protein is CATSAHREGNTEAFF.

This clone came up a few times. The chain uses TRBV7-9 and TRBJ1-1; D perhaps matches TRBD1 (5 bases). Looked up from germline, CDR1 is SEHNR and CDR2 is FQNEAQ (reference sequence). The CDR3 is made up of 14 amino acids. Trimming pared 5 bases from V and 1 base from J, leaving 11 bases between. Here the CDR3 reads CASSITQGNTEAFF. In nucleotides, the CDR3 is TGTGCCAGCAGCATCACTCAGGGGAACACTGAAGCTTTCTTT.

This chain joins TRBV11-1 and TRBJ1-1; no reliable D call. Between the trimmed V and J ends, which lost 8 bases and 0 bases, there was a span of 13 bases. Germline lookup yields CDR1 SGHAT and CDR2 FQDESV (reference sequence). The CDR3 totals 14 residues. The CDR3 loop reads CASGSRDLNTEAFF. DNA for the CDR3: TGTGCCAGCGGCTCGCGAGATCTGAACACTGAAGCTTTCTTT.

The rearrangement uses TRBV10-3 and TRBJ2-7; tentative D call: TRBD1 (5 bases). Germline CDR1 reads ENHRY; CDR2 reads SYGVKD. This CDR3 has 13 amino acids. V lost 4 bases and J lost 5, with 12 bases in between. CDR3 sequence: CAISGQPFHEQYF. As DNA, the CDR3 is TGTGCCATCAGTGGACAGCCCTTCCACGAGCAGTACTTC.

This clone was observed once. This rearrangement joins TRBV27 to TRBJ1-1, with unresolved D. The germline V and J ends were trimmed by 2 bases and 4 bases, with 11 bases remaining between them. The CDR3 runs to 14 residues. Germline assignment: CDR1 MNHEY and CDR2 SMNVEV (reference sequence). CDR3 DNA: TGTGCCAGCAGTTTAGGCGGACTGGTCACTGAAGCTTTCTTT. Translating gives CASSLGGLVTEAFF.

The chain links TRBV29-1 to TRBJ1-2; D is unclear. V gave up 6 bases and J gave up 8 bases, with 13 bases separating them. Germline V gene sequence: CDR1 SQVTM, CDR2 ANQGSEA. The CDR3 has 11 amino acids. The DNA for the CDR3 is TGCAGCGTCGAACAGACCGGGGGCTACACCTTC. It encodes CSVEQTGGYTF.

This chain links TRBV30 with TRBJ1-1, with TRBD1 matching 9 bases. The V gene end was trimmed by 3 bases and the J gene end by 4 bases; junction bases not matched to a gene: 9. CDR1 GTSNPN and CDR2 SVGIG come from the germline V gene (reference sequence). This CDR3 has 15 residues. The CDR3 region has the DNA TGTGCCTGGAGCGCACACAGGGGGCGGGTCACTGAAGCTTTCTTT. This gives the protein CAWSAHRGRVTEAFF.

The V gene is TRBV6-1, the J gene TRBJ1-6; 7 bases match TRBD1. The V gene end was trimmed by 3 bases and the J gene end by 10 bases; junction bases not matched to a gene: 3. The CDR3 has 13 residues. Germline CDR1 is MNHNS and CDR2 is SASEGT. The CDR3 nucleotides are TGTGCCAGCAGTGATGACAGGGCGTCACCCCTCCACTTT. Residues: CASSDDRASPLHF.

The chain couples TRBV19 to TRBJ1-1, with unresolved D. The CDR3 contains 13 residues. CDR1 is LNHDA and CDR2 is SQIVND in the germline V gene (reference sequence). Trimming pared 6 bases from V and 4 bases from J, leaving 12 bases between. This chain's CDR3 is CASRLSRGTEAFF. Here the CDR3 DNA reads TGTGCCAGTAGATTGAGCCGGGGCACTGAAGCTTTCTTT.

The J gene is TRBJ2-7, the V gene TRBV19, with 10 bases lining up with TRBD1. This CDR3 has 16 amino acids. The germline gives CDR1 LNHDA, CDR2 SQIVND (reference sequence). Trimming removed 5 bases from V and 3 bases from J; junction bases left unmatched: 10. CDR3 DNA: TGTGCCAGTAGTGCACAGGGACAGGGGACTTACTACGAGCAGTACTTC. This encodes CASSAQGQGTYYEQYF.